This passage covers 23 T cell receptor beta chains from one sample sequenced in a study of neurological immune-mediated disorders. One entry per CDR3 protein, called by TCRdb with MiXCR from the 5' RACE reads. Among 80,000 or so distinct CDR3 sequences listed, roughly 9.9% were seen once. Source material: PBMCs. These receptor sequences come from a man aged 50 or older in good health.

In this sample, this clonotype turned up many times. This chain uses TRBV7-8 with TRBJ2-7; TRBD2 matches at 8 bases. CDR1 and CDR2 (germline): SGHVS, FQNEAQ. V trimming: 4 bases; J trimming: 6 bases; junction bases outside the gene matches: 2. CDR3 length: 12 amino acids. The CDR3 DNA sequence: TGTGCCAGCAGCTCTAGCGGGCGCGAGCAGTACTTC. Protein: CASSSSGREQYF.

This clonotype was seen many times. The chain carries TRBV28 and TRBJ1-2; D possibly corresponds to TRBD1 (5 bases). CDR1 is MDHEN and CDR2 is SYDVKM in the germline V gene. The ends were cut back, 4 bases at V and 4 bases at J, with 10 bases in the middle. There are 13 residues in the CDR3. CDR3 nucleotides: TGTGCCAGCAGTTCCCGGGACCTCTATGGCTACACCTTC. Residues: CASSSRDLYGYTF.

The rearrangement uses TRBV6-5 and TRBJ2-3; weak D call: TRBD2 (6 bases). V was trimmed by 5 bases and J by 4 bases, leaving 19 bases between them. The CDR3 has 16 residues. Per the germline V gene, CDR1 is MNHEY and CDR2 is SVGAGI. The CDR3 is CASSQGPRRGPDTQYF. The CDR3 DNA sequence: TGTGCCAGCAGTCAGGGACCGAGGAGGGGCCCAGATACGCAGTATTTT.

The sample holds many counts of this clonotype. This chain uses TRBV28 with TRBJ1-5; no clear D gene. Per germline, CDR1 MDHEN and CDR2 SYDVKM. Between the trimmed V and J ends, which lost 3 bases and 4 bases, there was a span of 16 bases. The CDR3 is 16 amino acids. CDR3 DNA: TGTGCCAGCAGTTTGTCGTTGGGGAGATCAAATCAGCCCCAGCATTTT. Translating it yields CASSLSLGRSNQPQHF.

This clonotype appeared many times. This chain joins TRBV5-1 and TRBJ2-7; 8 nucleotides match TRBD1. The CDR3 covers 13 residues. The V and J ends lost 5 bases and 3 bases, in that order; junction bases with no gene match: 4. Germline-derived CDR1 and CDR2 are SGHRS and YFSETQ. CDR3 sequence: CASRPGGFYEQYF. The CDR3 DNA reads TGCGCCAGCAGGCCAGGGGGCTTCTACGAGCAGTACTTC.

This clonotype was recorded at least ten times. The J gene is TRBJ2-3, the V gene TRBV18; no clear D. The CDR3 length is 14 residues. CDR1 KGHSH and CDR2 LQKENI come from the germline V gene. V lost 3 bases and J lost 5, with 12 bases in between. The CDR3 sequence: CASSPNTYRDTQYF. CDR3 bases: TGTGCCAGCTCACCTAACACATACAGAGATACGCAGTATTTT.

This clonotype occurred many times. V and J are TRBV20-1 and TRBJ1-5, with a weak D call TRBD1 (6 bases). The V gene's germline CDR1 is DFQATT and CDR2 SNEGSKA (reference sequence). The CDR3 sequence is 18 residues long. Trimming removed 1 base from V and 2 bases from J, with 21 bases in between. The CDR3 nucleotides read TGCAGTGCTAGAGGGGGGATGGGGGGCGAAAGGGGCAATCAGCCCCAGCATTTT. It is translated as CSARGGMGGERGNQPQHF.

In this sample, this clonotype turned up many times. The chain couples TRBV12-3 or TRBV12-4 to TRBJ1-1; tentative D call: TRBD1 (5 bases). Trimming pared 3 bases from V and 6 bases from J, leaving 11 bases between. The CDR3 is 13 residues long. The CDR3 reads CASSFLGGAEAFF. The CDR3 region has the DNA TGTGCCAGCAGTTTCTTGGGGGGTGCTGAAGCTTTCTTT.

With regard to this clonotype: A much larger clone lies one base from this, so it may be a read error. This rearrangement joins TRBV11-2 to TRBJ2-3; 7 bases align to TRBD2. This CDR3 comprises 17 residues. Germline CDR1 reads SGHAT; CDR2 reads FQNNGV. The trim removed 0 bases at V and 1 base at J, leaving 7 bases unmatched. CDR3 bases: TGTGCCAGCAGCTTAGAAAGCGGGGCCATGGGCACAGATACGCAGTATTTT. This translates into CASSLESGAMGTDTQYF. Using reference TRBV11-2 and TRBJ2-3 for the parts outside the CDR3, the full variable domain is EAGVAQSPRYKIIEKRQSVAFWCNPISGHATLYWYQQILGQGPKLLIQFQNNGVVDDSQLPKDRFSAERLKGVDSTLKIQPAKLEDSAVYLCASSLESGAMGTDTQYFGPGTRLTVL.

This clonotype came up many times. The chain recombines TRBV20-1 with TRBJ2-2, with D unresolved. Trimming left V 1 base short and J 2 bases short, with 5 bases between. The CDR3 runs 13 residues. Germline-derived CDR1 and CDR2 are DFQATT and SNEGSKA (reference sequence). The CDR3, as DNA: TGCAGTGCTAGAGGGGTAAACACCGGGGAGCTGTTTTTT. It specifies CSARGVNTGELFF.

This clonotype turned up a few times. V usage is TRBV2 and J usage is TRBJ2-7, with 9 bases matching TRBD1. J lost 3 bases, V lost 6 bases, and 9 bases had no gene match. This CDR3 spans 15 amino acids. Per the germline V gene, CDR1 is SNHLY and CDR2 is FYNNEI. The CDR3 bases are TGTGCCAGCAGGGCAGACAGGGGGGATTACTACGAGCAGTACTTC. Its translation is CASRADRGDYYEQYF.

There are many counts of this clonotype. The chain couples TRBV25-1 to TRBJ2-2; TRBD1 aligns across 7 bases. CDR1 and CDR2 from the germline V gene are MGHDK and SYGVNS. The CDR3 is made up of 16 amino acids. Trimming at V came to 6 bases and at J to 5 bases, leaving 12 bases not matched to a gene. CDR3 loop: CASSGTALRGTGELFF. As DNA, the CDR3 is TGTGCCAGCAGCGGGACAGCCCTCCGAGGGACCGGGGAGCTGTTTTTT.

This clonotype was found many times. This sequence joins TRBV5-1 and TRBJ2-1; 8 bases line up with TRBD2. CDR3 length equals 15 residues. Germline-derived CDR1 and CDR2 are SGHRS and YFSETQ. J was trimmed by 2 bases and V by 5 bases; bases with no gene match: 6. The CDR3 DNA follows: TGCGCCAGCAGAGGTGCGGGGGGTGCCTACAATGAGCAGTTCTTC. This translates into CASRGAGGAYNEQFF.

The sample holds many counts of this clonotype. This chain links TRBV10-3 with TRBJ2-2, with 7 bases fitting TRBD2. Looked up from germline, CDR1 is ENHRY and CDR2 is SYGVKD. V gave up 10 bases and J gave up 0 bases; unmatched junction bases: 5. The CDR3 loop spans 14 amino acids. CDR3 sequence (DNA): TGTGCCACAAAAAGCGGGACGAACACCGGGGAGCTGTTTTTT. Protein sequence: CATKSGTNTGELFF.

This clonotype was seen repeatedly, ten times or more. The chain recombines TRBV10-1 with TRBJ2-2, with D possibly being TRBD1 or TRBD2 (5 bases each). The V gene's germline CDR1 is WNHNN and CDR2 SYGVQD (reference sequence). CDR3 length: 17 amino acids. V lost 6 bases and J lost 0, with 17 bases in between. CDR3 region: CASRAAPGPPNTGELFF. CDR3 nucleotides: TGCGCCAGCAGGGCCGCCCCGGGGCCTCCGAACACCGGGGAGCTGTTTTTT.

This clonotype was seen a handful of times. Here the CDR3 DNA reads TGTGCCAGCAGCCCGTTACCTGGACTAGCTGCCTACGAGCAGTACTTC. Protein sequence: CASSPLPGLAAYEQYF. The chain links TRBV7-2 to TRBJ2-7, with TRBD2 identical over 8 bases. With 5 bases clipped from V and 2 bases from J, the junction kept 11 bases outside the gene matches. Germline V gene sequence: CDR1 SGHTA, CDR2 FQGNSA. There are 16 residues in the CDR3.

On this clonotype: A read error may be the cause here, since a much bigger clone is one base away. J is TRBJ2-2 and V is TRBV6-2 or TRBV6-3; D possibly corresponds to TRBD2 (5 bases). V was cut by 6 bases and J by 2 bases, with 13 bases left in between. The CDR3 has 15 amino acids. CDR1 and CDR2 from the germline V gene are MNHEY and SVGEGT. As DNA, the CDR3 is TGTGCCAGCAGGGCCGGGATAGCAAACACCGGGGAGCTGTTTTTT. Its protein product is CASRAGIANTGELFF.

This clonotype was found many times. Here the CDR3 reads CASSARQGPPDEQFF. The DNA of the CDR3 is TGCGCCAGCAGCGCCCGACAGGGCCCGCCGGATGAGCAGTTCTTC. This chain links TRBV5-1 with TRBJ2-1; 7 bases are a match to TRBD1. The CDR3 is 15 amino acids. Germline CDR1 and CDR2: SGHRS and YFSETQ. J gave up 8 bases and V 4 bases, and 12 bases lay outside the gene matches.

Many counts were recorded for this clonotype. This chain connects TRBV5-1 to TRBJ2-2, with 7 bases identical to TRBD1. The CDR3 loop spans 15 amino acids. Trimming removed 7 bases from V and 6 bases from J; junction bases left unmatched: 12. Germline loops: CDR1 SGHRS, CDR2 YFSETQ. The CDR3: CASYAAGGIPGELFF. CDR3 nucleotides: TGCGCCAGCTATGCGGCAGGGGGAATCCCCGGGGAGCTGTTTTTT. Looking up the rest from reference TRBV5-1 and TRBJ2-2 gives the full variable domain: KAGVTQTPRYLIKTRGQQVTLSCSPISGHRSVSWYQQTPGQGLQFLFEYFSETQRNKGNFPGRFSGRQFSNSRSEMNVSTLELGDSALYLCASYAAGGIPGELFFGEGSRLTVL.

This clonotype was observed many times. The chain joins TRBV10-3 to TRBJ1-5, with TRBD1 as a possible D gene (5 bases). The CDR3 extends over 16 amino acids. Trimming left V 0 bases short and J 10 bases short, with 19 bases between. Germline V CDR1 and CDR2: ENHRY, SYGVKD. CDR3 DNA sequence: TGTGCCATCAGTGAGTCTTCAGGGAGGGAGAGGAACCCCCAGCATTTT. The encoded protein is CAISESSGRERNPQHF.

This clonotype has at least ten counts. This chain connects TRBV29-1 to TRBJ2-5; D tentatively reads TRBD1 or TRBD2 (6 bases each). The CDR3 totals 14 residues. V was trimmed by 4 bases and J by 2 bases, leaving 14 bases between them. Germline V gene data show CDR1 as SQVTM and CDR2 as ANQGSEA. The DNA of the CDR3 is TGCAGCGTTGGGGGGGCTACCGGACAAGAGACCCAGTACTTC. It is translated as CSVGGATGQETQYF. Full variable domain (missing parts from reference TRBV29-1 and TRBJ2-5): SAVISQKPSRDICQRGTSLTIQCQVDSQVTMMFWYRQQPGQSLTLIATANQGSEATYESGFVIDKFPISRPNLTFSTLTVSNMSPEDSSIYLCSVGGATGQETQYFGPGTRLLVL.

This clonotype appeared many times. Compared with germline, one end of the junction differs, possibly owing to a read error. The chain recombines TRBV2 with TRBJ2-7; 7 nucleotides align to TRBD1. The CDR3 extends over 11 amino acids. Germline CDR1 is SNHLY and CDR2 is FYNNEI. The CDR3 loop reads CASSEGVGQNF. The CDR3 nucleotides read TGTGCCAGCAGTGAAGGGGTGGGACAGAACTTC.

There are many counts of this clonotype. The chain recombines TRBV7-2 with TRBJ1-2; TRBD1 matches 11 bases. The germline V gene has CDR1 SGHTA and CDR2 FQGNSA. V dropped 5 bases and J dropped 5; count of bases not matched to a gene: 7. This CDR3 region has 15 residues. CDR3: CASSLGQGAHYGYTF. CDR3 sequence (DNA): TGTGCCAGCAGCCTCGGACAGGGGGCGCATTATGGCTACACCTTC.